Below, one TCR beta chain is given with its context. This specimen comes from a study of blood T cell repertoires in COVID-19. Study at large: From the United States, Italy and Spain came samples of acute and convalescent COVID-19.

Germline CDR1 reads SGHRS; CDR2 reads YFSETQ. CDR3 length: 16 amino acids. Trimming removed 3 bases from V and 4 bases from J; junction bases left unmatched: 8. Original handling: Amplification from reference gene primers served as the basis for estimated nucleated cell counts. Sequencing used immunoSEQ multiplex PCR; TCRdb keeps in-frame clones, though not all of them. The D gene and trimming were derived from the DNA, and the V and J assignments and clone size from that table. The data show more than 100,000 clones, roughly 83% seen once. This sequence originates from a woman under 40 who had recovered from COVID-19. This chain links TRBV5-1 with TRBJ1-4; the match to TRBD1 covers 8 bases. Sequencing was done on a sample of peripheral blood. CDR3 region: CASSSKEDRVNEKLFF. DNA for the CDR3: TGCGCCAGCAGCTCGAAAGAGGACAGGGTTAATGAAAAACTGTTTTTT. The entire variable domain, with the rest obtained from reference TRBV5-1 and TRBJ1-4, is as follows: KAGVTQTPRYLIKTRGQQVTLSCSPISGHRSVSWYQQTPGQGLQFLFEYFSETQRNKGNFPGRFSGRQFSNSRSEMNVSTLELGDSALYLCASSSKEDRVNEKLFFGSGTQLSVL.